These 8 T cell receptor beta chains were all obtained from the same sample, sequenced in a study of molecular identifiers for immune sequencing clone quantification. TCRdb re-called the PCR reads through MiXCR, storing one row per CDR3 protein. This table holds approximately 590,000 distinct CDR3 sequences, about 25% found once. Sequencing was carried out using naive CD8+ T cells from blood, with Jurkat cell RNA spiked in. Subset denoted: FACS-sorted CD8+CD4-CCR7+CD45RA+ naive T cells. Receptors originate from a human donor in good health. Some libraries in this study had Jurkat cell RNA spiked in.

This clonotype was observed many times. This sequence joins TRBV5-5 and TRBJ1-4; D is unclear. CDR1 SGHKS and CDR2 YYEKEE come from the germline V gene (reference sequence). V dropped 0 bases and J dropped 6 bases, with 9 bases sitting between them. The CDR3 is made up of 14 amino acids. CDR3 sequence reads: CASSLDMFDEKLFF. The CDR3 nucleotides read TGTGCCAGCAGCTTGGACATGTTCGATGAAAAACTGTTTTTT.

Details on this clonotype: A read error may account for a junction end that differs from germline. The chain has TRBV28 and TRBJ2-5, with 10 positions matching TRBD2. The length of the CDR3 is 16 residues. The germline V gene encodes CDR1 MDHEN and CDR2 SYDVKM. As DNA, the CDR3 is TGTGCCAGCAGTCGGACTAGCGGAAGGTACCAAGCGACCCAGTACTTC. Amino acid sequence: CASSRTSGRYQATQYF.

As regards this clonotype: Being one base from a much bigger clone, this may be a read error. V and J are TRBV23-1 and TRBJ1-5; D gene uncertain. TRBV23-1 is flagged as an ORF with uncertain function. The CDR3 is 13 amino acids. CDR3 sequence: CAPSGNSIQPEHF. The CDR3 DNA is TGCGCCCCTAGTGGAAACTCTATCCAGCCCGAGCATTTT.

In this sample, this clonotype turned up many times. This chain joins TRBV5-1 and TRBJ1-1, with a possible D match to TRBD1 (6 bases). The CDR3 sequence is 16 residues long. CDR1 is SGHRS, CDR2 YFSETQ, per germline. Between the trimmed V and J ends, which lost 5 bases and 0 bases, there was a span of 17 bases. CDR3 DNA: TGCGCCAGCAGTTCAGGGGCCGTATTTATGAACACTGAAGCTTTCTTT. Amino acid sequence: CASSSGAVFMNTEAFF.

This clonotype occurred a few times. V is TRBV28 and J is TRBJ2-7; 10 nucleotides agree with TRBD2. Germline CDR1 MDHEN, CDR2 SYDVKM. The CDR3 sequence is 16 residues long. V dropped 6 bases and J dropped 2; count of bases not matched to a gene: 10. Written as DNA, the CDR3 is TGTGCCAGCAGCCCTATAGCGGGAGGACTTACCTACGAGCAGTACTTC. This codes for CASSPIAGGLTYEQYF.

The table lists this clonotype with many counts. This chain uses TRBV12-3 or TRBV12-4 with TRBJ1-5, with 7 bases that match TRBD1. This CDR3 spans 14 amino acids. V shed 2 bases, J shed 3 bases, and the junction held 1 base outside the gene matches. DNA for the CDR3: TGTGCCAGCAGTTTACAGGGGGTCAATCAGCCCCAGCATTTT. Its protein is CASSLQGVNQPQHF.

This clonotype was observed a handful of times. V gene TRBV4-1 combines with J gene TRBJ2-5; TRBD2 agrees at 13 bases. With 0 bases clipped from V and 3 bases from J, the junction kept 7 bases outside the gene matches. In germline, CDR1 is MGHRA, CDR2 YSYEKL. This CDR3 region has 18 residues. The CDR3 bases are TGCGCCAGCAGCCAAGACGCACTAGCGGGGGGGAAGGAAGAGACCCAGTACTTC. This encodes CASSQDALAGGKEETQYF.

This chain joins TRBV27 and TRBJ2-7; 10 nucleotides line up with TRBD2. Germline V gene sequence: CDR1 MNHEY, CDR2 SMNVEV (reference sequence). After removal of 2 bases from V and 7 bases from J, the junction contained 5 bases not matched to a gene. This CDR3 is 14 amino acids long. CDR3 in amino acids: CASSLGTSAGEQYF. Written as DNA, the CDR3 is TGTGCCAGCAGTTTAGGGACTAGCGCGGGTGAGCAGTACTTC.